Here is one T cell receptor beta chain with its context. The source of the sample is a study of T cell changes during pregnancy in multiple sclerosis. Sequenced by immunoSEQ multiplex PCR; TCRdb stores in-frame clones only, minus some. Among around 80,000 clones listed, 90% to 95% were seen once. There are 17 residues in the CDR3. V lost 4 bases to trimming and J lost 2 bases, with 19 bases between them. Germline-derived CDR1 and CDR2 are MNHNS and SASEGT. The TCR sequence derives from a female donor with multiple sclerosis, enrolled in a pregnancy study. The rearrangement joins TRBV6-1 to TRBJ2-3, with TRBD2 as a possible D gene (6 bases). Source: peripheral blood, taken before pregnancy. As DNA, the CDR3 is TGTGCCAGCAGTGGAGCCCGGGGGAGCCTACCCACAGATACGCAGTATTTT. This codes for CASSGARGSLPTDTQYF.